Below, 22 T cell receptor beta chains from the same sample are listed, as sequenced in a study of blood T cell repertoires in COVID-19. The table came from immunoSEQ multiplex PCR; TCRdb's copy has only in-frame clones and leaves some out. The data contain approximately 220,000 clones, 86% of them seen just once; the ten biggest clones take up about 4.5%. The sample comprised PBMCs or T cells enriched from blood (not recorded which). These receptors came from a woman aged 30 to 39 who had been exposed to COVID-19.

The chain links TRBV11-3 to TRBJ2-3; 7 bases align to TRBD1. V gave up 5 bases and J gave up 0 bases; unmatched junction bases: 5. The CDR3 spans 15 residues. Germline V gene sequence: CDR1 SGHNT, CDR2 YENEEA. The CDR3 sequence: CASSQLTGSTDTQYF. DNA for the CDR3: TGTGCCAGCAGCCAATTGACAGGGAGCACAGATACGCAGTATTTT.

The J gene is TRBJ1-2, the V gene TRBV6-5; tentative D call: TRBD1 (6 bases). Germline CDR1 and CDR2: MNHEY and SVGAGI. The CDR3 runs to 13 residues. V dropped 6 bases and J dropped 5 bases, with 13 bases sitting between them. CDR3 sequence: CASRAAGEYGYTF. DNA for the CDR3: TGTGCCAGCAGGGCGGCAGGGGAATATGGCTACACCTTC.

V is TRBV15 and J is TRBJ2-7; D is possibly TRBD2 (5 bases). V lost 0 bases and J lost 2, with 23 bases in between. This CDR3 spans 19 amino acids. Germline V gives CDR1 LNHNV, CDR2 YYDKDF (reference sequence). The CDR3 is CATSREAPGIYHTAYEQYF. The CDR3 DNA sequence: TGTGCCACCAGCAGAGAGGCCCCCGGGATTTATCATACCGCCTACGAGCAGTACTTC.

The chain uses TRBV5-5 and TRBJ2-7; maybe TRBD2 (6 bases). CDR1 SGHKS and CDR2 YYEKEE come from the germline V gene (reference sequence). Trimming removed 7 bases from V and 2 bases from J, with 22 bases in between. This CDR3 has 16 amino acids. CDR3 sequence reads: CASSTLIADTAYEQYF. CDR3 in DNA: TGTGCCAGCTCGACCCTCATAGCGGATACTGCCTACGAGCAGTACTTC.

The chain is built from TRBV10-3 and TRBJ2-7, with D possibly being TRBD2 (5 bases). V was shortened by 0 bases and J by 7 bases, with 16 bases between the two germline ends. Germline V gene lookup returns CDR1 ENHRY and CDR2 SYGVKD. The CDR3 runs 15 residues. CDR3 in DNA: TGTGCCATCAGTGAGTCGACTCTATATGGGAGTGAGCAGTACTTC. Encoded protein: CAISESTLYGSEQYF.

This chain connects TRBV18 to TRBJ1-2; 7 nucleotides align to TRBD1. Per the germline V gene, CDR1 is KGHSH and CDR2 is LQKENI. Losses at the gene ends were 5 bases for V and 6 bases for J; bases not matched to a gene: 9. The CDR3 has 14 amino acids. CDR3: CASSALTGSDGYTF. The DNA of the CDR3 is TGTGCCAGCTCAGCCTTGACAGGGAGTGATGGCTACACCTTC. The variable domain in full, completed from reference TRBV18 and TRBJ1-2, reads NAGVMQNPRHLVRRRGQEARLRCSPMKGHSHVYWYRQLPEEGLKFMVYLQKENIIDESGMPKERFSAEFPKEGPSILRIQQVVRGDSAAYFCASSALTGSDGYTFGSGTRLTVV.

V and J are TRBV11-2 and TRBJ2-1, with TRBD2 identical over 8 bases. The CDR3 spans 15 residues. The trim removed 4 bases at V and 2 bases at J, leaving 4 bases unmatched. Germline CDR1 SGHAT, CDR2 FQNNGV. CDR3 amino acids: CASSSSGGAYNEQFF. CDR3 nucleotide sequence: TGTGCCAGCAGCTCAAGCGGGGGAGCCTACAATGAGCAGTTCTTC.

This rearrangement joins TRBV7-2 to TRBJ2-7, with 7 bases matching TRBD1. The CDR3 length is 15 residues. The V gene end was trimmed by 4 bases and the J gene end by 2 bases; junction bases not matched to a gene: 8. Germline CDR1 SGHTA, CDR2 FQGNSA. The CDR3, as DNA: TGTGCCAGCAGCTGGTTTAAGGGACAGACCTACGAGCAGTACTTC. It translates to CASSWFKGQTYEQYF.

This chain connects TRBV3-1 (or the pseudogene TRBV3-2) to TRBJ1-6; 7 positions match TRBD1. The CDR3 sequence is 16 residues long. Germline CDR1 is LGHDT and CDR2 is YNNKEL (reference sequence). Germline trimming cut 0 bases from V and 12 bases from J; bases unmatched to any gene: 11. This CDR3 is CASSQDLLQGSRPLHF. CDR3 DNA sequence: TGTGCCAGCAGCCAAGATCTATTACAGGGGAGTAGACCCCTCCACTTT.

Comment on this clone: Other DNA sequences in the same sample also yield this CDR3. The chain has TRBV9 and TRBJ1-2; D call uncertain. The germline V gene encodes CDR1 SGDLS and CDR2 YYNGEE. V gave up 0 bases and J gave up 4 bases, with 10 bases separating them. This CDR3 region has 14 residues. CDR3 loop: CASSVEVGSYGYTF. CDR3 DNA sequence: TGTGCCAGCAGCGTAGAGGTGGGGAGCTATGGCTACACCTTC.

The V call is TRBV3-1 (or the pseudogene TRBV3-2), the J call TRBJ2-1; 7 bases are a match to TRBD1. Per germline, CDR1 LGHDT and CDR2 YNNKEL (reference sequence). The CDR3 totals 14 residues. Losses at the gene ends were 4 bases for V and 0 bases for J; bases not matched to a gene: 0. CDR3 region: CASSRTGSYNEQFF. CDR3 bases: TGTGCCAGCAGCCGGACAGGCTCCTACAATGAGCAGTTCTTC.

This clone was found a few times. The chain combines TRBV11-2 with TRBJ1-5, with D tentatively TRBD1 (5 bases). The CDR3 is 15 residues long. V was clipped by 3 bases and J by 7 bases, with 16 bases between them. Germline V gives CDR1 SGHAT, CDR2 FQNNGV. The CDR3 DNA reads TGTGCCAGCAGCTTGGGGTTAGGGGTAGGGCAGCCCCAGCATTTT. As protein: CASSLGLGVGQPQHF.

This chain connects TRBV21-1 to TRBJ1-1; TRBD1, the D gene given by the table, was not confirmed from the DNA. TRBV21-1 is described as a pseudogene. The CDR3 is 13 residues long. The DNA for the CDR3 is TGTGCCAGCACTGACAAGGAAGGTACTGAAGCTTTCTTT. Its translation: CASTDKEGTEAFF.

This chain links TRBV7-2 with TRBJ2-3; 12 bases fit TRBD2. CDR3 length: 18 residues. The J segment lost 6 bases and the V segment lost 1 base, leaving 11 bases of the junction unmatched. Germline lookup yields CDR1 SGHTA and CDR2 FQGNSA. DNA for the CDR3: TGTGCCAGCAGCTTAGTCCCGGCTAGCGGGGGGGTACGGGATACGCAGTATTTT. It yields the protein CASSLVPASGGVRDTQYF.

V gene TRBV7-2 combines with J gene TRBJ1-4; D not resolved. Per germline, CDR1 SGHTA and CDR2 FQGNSA. V was trimmed by 0 bases and J by 3 bases, leaving 11 bases between them. The length of the CDR3 is 16 residues. This CDR3 reads CASSLASTPPNEKLFF. CDR3 bases: TGTGCCAGCAGCTTAGCTAGTACCCCACCTAATGAAAAACTGTTTTTT.

The chain combines TRBV28 with TRBJ1-5, with TRBD1 identical over 7 bases. Germline CDR1 reads MDHEN; CDR2 reads SYDVKM. After removal of 3 bases from V and 4 bases from J, the junction contained 3 bases not matched to a gene. The CDR3 is 14 amino acids. The CDR3 region is CASSFAGGNQPQHF. In DNA form, the CDR3 reads TGTGCCAGCAGTTTCGCAGGGGGGAATCAGCCCCAGCATTTT.

This clone was recorded a few times. This chain connects TRBV2 to TRBJ2-3; weak D call: TRBD1 (5 bases). Trimming stripped 2 bases from V and 1 base from J, with 10 bases between. The germline V gene encodes CDR1 SNHLY and CDR2 FYNNEI. This CDR3 comprises 15 residues. CDR3 bases: TGTGCCAGCAGTGAACAGGGTTTGGGCACAGATACGCAGTATTTT. Amino acid sequence: CASSEQGLGTDTQYF.

The genes are TRBV4-1 and TRBJ1-4; the match to TRBD1 covers 10 bases. The V segment lost 0 bases and the J segment 5 bases; nucleotides outside the gene matches: 6. Germline lookup yields CDR1 MGHRA and CDR2 YSYEKL. The CDR3 is 17 residues long. CDR3 DNA sequence: TGCGCCAGCAGCCAAGATCTATGGGACAGGGGAAATGAAAAACTGTTTTTT. As protein: CASSQDLWDRGNEKLFF.

The chain uses TRBV29-1 and TRBJ2-1; TRBD2 agrees at 9 bases. CDR1 and CDR2 (germline): SQVTM, ANQGSEA. V trimming: 0 bases; J trimming: 8 bases; junction bases outside the gene matches: 8. This CDR3 has 15 residues. The CDR3 region has the DNA TGCAGCGTTGAAGACCGGGCGGGGGGGCACGATGAGCAGTTCTTC. It is translated as CSVEDRAGGHDEQFF.

The chain is built from TRBV9 and TRBJ2-1; 11 bases are a match to TRBD2. Germline-derived CDR1 and CDR2 are SGDLS and YYNGEE. The CDR3 sequence is 16 residues long. V gave up 2 bases and J gave up 5 bases; unmatched junction bases: 6. The CDR3 reads CASSVNIAGGNNEQFF. The CDR3, as DNA: TGTGCCAGCAGCGTTAATATAGCGGGGGGGAACAATGAGCAGTTCTTC.

The CDR3 nucleotides read TGTGCCAGCAGTGATGCGGGCGGAATCTACAATGAGCAGTTCTTC. It yields the protein CASSDAGGIYNEQFF. The chain joins TRBV2 to TRBJ2-1; D is possibly TRBD2 (5 bases). Trimming cost V 3 bases and J 3 bases, with 12 bases left between them. Germline CDR1 reads SNHLY; CDR2 reads FYNNEI. The CDR3 runs 15 residues.

The rearrangement links TRBV7-6 to TRBJ2-3; D might be TRBD1 (5 bases). V was clipped by 1 base and J by 6 bases, with 14 bases between them. CDR1 and CDR2 from the germline V gene are SGHVS and FNYEAQ. This CDR3 has 15 residues. The CDR3 DNA sequence: TGTGCCAGCAGCTTAGATGGTAGGGGATGGGATACGCAGTATTTT. The encoded protein is CASSLDGRGWDTQYF.